Below, 23 T cell receptor beta chains from the same sample are listed, as sequenced in a study of T-cell memory formation after mild COVID-19. A single record per CDR3 protein comes from TCRdb applying MiXCR to the 5' RACE reads. Of fewer than 450,000 distinct CDR3 sequences listed, 20% to 25% are singletons. Sequencing was performed on PBMCs or a T cell subset sorted from them (not recorded which). The receptors shown here come from an adult woman who had mild COVID-19 (a few samples of this study predate the infection). Cell type and time point are not known.

The rearrangement uses TRBV20-1 and TRBJ2-7; D possibly uses TRBD1 or TRBD2 (5 bases each). The V end lost 0 bases, the J end lost 7 bases, and 16 bases lay between the germline ends. The germline gives CDR1 DFQATT, CDR2 SNEGSKA (reference sequence). This CDR3 contains 14 residues. The CDR3 loop reads CSARDWGSWGEQYF. DNA of the CDR3: TGCAGTGCTAGAGATTGGGGCTCCTGGGGGGAGCAGTACTTC.

In its sample, this clonotype was seen a few times. This chain links TRBV7-2 with TRBJ1-5; D is possibly TRBD1 (6 bases). Trimming shortened V by 5 bases and J by 6 bases, and 14 bases separated the two germline ends. The CDR3 is 14 residues long. The germline V gene encodes CDR1 SGHTA and CDR2 FQGNSA. The CDR3 DNA sequence: TGTGCCAGCAGCCTAGGGTGGGGGCGTCAGCCCCAGCATTTT. This translates into CASSLGWGRQPQHF.

The V call is TRBV28, the J call TRBJ2-7; no firm D call. The CDR3 is 14 amino acids. With 5 bases removed from V and 3 bases from J, the gap between germline ends came to 14 bases. Germline values: CDR1 MDHEN, CDR2 SYDVKM. CDR3 nucleotides: TGTGCCAGCAGTCCGTCAGAGCTCTTCTACGAGCAGTACTTC. Its protein product is CASSPSELFYEQYF.

CDR3 DNA sequence: TGCGCCAGCCAATACCATGGGGGGGGAAACACCGGGGAGCTGTTTTTT. Translation: CASQYHGGGNTGELFF. This sequence joins TRBV4-1 and TRBJ2-2; TRBD2 matches 7 bases. Germline CDR1 is MGHRA and CDR2 is YSYEKL. This CDR3 region has 16 residues. The trim removed 8 bases at V and 2 bases at J, leaving 11 bases unmatched.

V and J are TRBV4-2 and TRBJ2-1, with TRBD1 identical over 9 bases. V lost 3 bases, J lost 3 bases, and 9 bases stayed unmatched. Per the germline V gene, CDR1 is LGHNA and CDR2 is YNFKEQ. The CDR3 is made up of 17 amino acids. DNA for the CDR3: TGTGCCAGCAGCCACGGGTATACAGGGGGCTTCTACAATGAGCAGTTCTTC. It yields the protein CASSHGYTGGFYNEQFF.

This clonotype was observed a handful of times. J is TRBJ2-7 and V is TRBV4-1; 7 bases line up with TRBD1. Trimming removed 5 bases from V and 1 base from J; junction bases left unmatched: 5. Germline V CDR1 and CDR2: MGHRA, YSYEKL. CDR3 size: 14 residues. CDR3 bases: TGCGCCAGCAGCAAGGGGGCCGGTTCCTACGAGCAGTACTTC. Amino acids: CASSKGAGSYEQYF.

The J gene is TRBJ1-3, the V gene TRBV6-2 or TRBV6-3; D ambiguous. Trimming took off 4 bases at V and 2 bases at J, with 9 bases between the two ends. This CDR3 comprises 14 residues. Germline CDR1 MNHEY, CDR2 SVGEGT. CDR3 coding DNA: TGTGCCAGCAGTTCCCTCGGGACTGGAAACACCATATATTTT. It codes for CASSSLGTGNTIYF.

This chain uses TRBV7-2 with TRBJ2-3; TRBD2 agrees at 14 bases. Trimming at V came to 5 bases and at J to 5 bases, leaving 6 bases not matched to a gene. Germline loops: CDR1 SGHTA, CDR2 FQGNSA. The CDR3 loop spans 16 amino acids. For the CDR3, the DNA is TGTGCCAGCAGCCCCCGACTAGCGGGAGGGCTAGATACGCAGTATTTT. Translated, it gives CASSPRLAGGLDTQYF.

This clonotype was recorded at least ten times. An end of the junction does not agree with germline; a read error may underlie this. The chain has TRBV2 and TRBJ1-1; no definite D call. Germline V gene sequence: CDR1 SNHLY, CDR2 FYNNEI. The CDR3 covers 15 residues. CDR3 region: CASRTLTDPNAEAFF. CDR3 sequence (DNA): TGTGCCAGCAGAACCCTGACGGACCCGAACGCTGAAGCTTTCTTT.

This clonotype came up a few times. The chain employs TRBV11-2 and TRBJ2-3; D is unclear. Per germline, CDR1 SGHAT and CDR2 FQNNGV. There are 12 residues in the CDR3. V was cut by 4 bases and J by 7 bases, with 9 bases left in between. The CDR3 protein is CASSSGVYTQYF. Written as DNA, the CDR3 is TGTGCCAGCAGCTCAGGTGTCTATACGCAGTATTTT.

The CDR3 region is CASSPKYEQYF. DNA for the CDR3: TGTGCCAGCAGTCCGAAATACGAGCAGTACTTC. The J gene is TRBJ2-7, the V gene TRBV7-2, with D unclear. This CDR3 contains 11 residues. Trimming stripped 6 bases from V and 4 bases from J, with 7 bases between. CDR1 SGHTA and CDR2 FQGNSA come from the germline V gene.

This clonotype appeared a few times. The chain employs TRBV7-9 and TRBJ2-1; 10 bases match TRBD2. From germline, CDR1 is SEHNR and CDR2 FQNEAQ (reference sequence). The CDR3 totals 16 residues. J gave up 8 bases and V 2 bases, and 9 bases lay outside the gene matches. CDR3 in DNA: TGTGCCAGCAGCTTACAAACTTTACTAGCGGGACATGAGCAGTTCTTC. Amino acid sequence: CASSLQTLLAGHEQFF. The whole variable domain, filled in from reference TRBV7-9 and TRBJ2-1, reads DTGVSQNPRHKITKRGQNVTFRCDPISEHNRLYWYRQTLGQGPEFLTYFQNEAQLEKSRLLSDRFSAERPKGSFSTLEIQRTEQGDSAMYLCASSLQTLLAGHEQFFGPGTRLTVL.

This clonotype was seen more than once but under ten times. This rearrangement joins TRBV12-3 or TRBV12-4 to TRBJ2-7; 8 bases align to TRBD2. The CDR3 has 15 amino acids. The trim removed 5 bases at V and 6 bases at J, leaving 12 bases unmatched. The CDR3 coding sequence is TGTGCCAGCAGTGGTTCAGGCGGGAGGCGAGGCGAGCAGTACTTC. Translating it yields CASSGSGGRRGEQYF.

J is TRBJ2-7 and V is TRBV7-2, with TRBD1 as a possible D gene (6 bases). V was clipped by 1 base and J by 2 bases, with 9 bases between them. From germline, CDR1 is SGHTA and CDR2 FQGNSA. This CDR3 has 14 residues. CDR3 sequence (DNA): TGTGCCAGCAGCTTAGGACGGGACACCTACGAGCAGTACTTC. Amino acid sequence: CASSLGRDTYEQYF.

In this sample, this clonotype turned up once. The V call is TRBV20-1, the J call TRBJ2-1; a weak D match, TRBD1 (5 bases). The germline V and J ends were trimmed by 4 bases and 6 bases, with 10 bases remaining between them. This CDR3 has 12 amino acids. The germline V gene encodes CDR1 DFQATT and CDR2 SNEGSKA (reference sequence). CDR3 nucleotides: TGCAGTGCTACCACTCAGGGCAATGAGCAGTTCTTC. As protein: CSATTQGNEQFF.

In its sample, this clonotype was seen a few times. The genes are TRBV9 and TRBJ1-4, with D unresolved. The CDR3 loop spans 12 amino acids. Between the trimmed V and J ends, which lost 4 bases and 10 bases, there was a span of 11 bases. Looked up from germline, CDR1 is SGDLS and CDR2 is YYNGEE. The CDR3 loop is CASSIPEGKLFF. In nucleotides, the CDR3 is TGTGCCAGCAGCATACCCGAGGGAAAACTGTTTTTT.

This clonotype has a handful of counts. The rearrangement links TRBV6-2 or TRBV6-3 to TRBJ2-7, with D maybe TRBD1 (6 bases). Looked up from germline, CDR1 is MNHEY and CDR2 is SVGEGT. V lost 1 base, J lost 2 bases, and 9 bases lay in between. The CDR3 is 14 residues long. Written as DNA, the CDR3 is TGTGCCAGCAGTTACTGGGACATTACCTACGAGCAGTACTTC. It is translated as CASSYWDITYEQYF.

J is TRBJ1-1 and V is TRBV5-1, with D possibly being TRBD1 (6 bases). The CDR3 sequence is 14 residues long. The germline V gene has CDR1 SGHRS and CDR2 YFSETQ. V lost 3 bases and J lost 5, with 14 bases in between. DNA for the CDR3: TGCGCCAGCAGCTCACAGGGAATTGGGACTGAAGCTTTCTTT. This translates into CASSSQGIGTEAFF.

The chain couples TRBV4-3 to TRBJ2-1, with 10 positions matching TRBD2. The CDR3 contains 16 residues. From germline, CDR1 is LGHNA and CDR2 YSLEER. V dropped 0 bases and J dropped 4; count of bases not matched to a gene: 3. The CDR3 DNA sequence: TGCGCCAGCAGCCAAGATCCAGCGGGAGGGTACAATGAGCAGTTCTTC. Translation: CASSQDPAGGYNEQFF.

The V and J genes are TRBV18 and TRBJ2-7; either TRBD1 or TRBD2 may supply D (6 bases each). The germline CDR1 and CDR2 sequences are KGHSH and LQKENI. This CDR3 is built from 16 residues. V was shortened by 3 bases and J by 8 bases, with 23 bases between the two germline ends. CDR3 bases: TGTGCCAGCTCACCTCCGGGGGCGACCACGGAGGACAAGCAGTACTTC. Amino acid sequence: CASSPPGATTEDKQYF.

This clonotype was seen more than once but under ten times. This chain connects TRBV4-1 to TRBJ1-5, with a possible D match to TRBD1 (6 bases). CDR1 is MGHRA and CDR2 is YSYEKL in the germline V gene. The CDR3 runs 16 residues. V was pared by 0 bases and J by 2 bases, with 11 bases between. The CDR3 coding sequence is TGCGCCAGCAGCCAAGATGGGGGGCTCGGCAATCAGCCCCAGCATTTT. Translating gives CASSQDGGLGNQPQHF.

The CDR3 DNA follows: TGTGCCAGCAGAGACATTCGCACAGATACGCAGTATTTT. Its protein is CASRDIRTDTQYF. The rearrangement joins TRBV6-5 to TRBJ2-3; no firm D call. CDR1 MNHEY and CDR2 SVGAGI come from the germline V gene. V was cut by 6 bases and J by 1 base, with 8 bases left in between. The CDR3 contains 13 residues.

J is TRBJ1-1 and V is TRBV5-1; 7 bases map to TRBD1. The length of the CDR3 is 14 residues. V lost 3 bases and J lost 3; bases outside the gene matches: 5. Germline loops: CDR1 SGHRS, CDR2 YFSETQ. CDR3 loop: CASSSGTVDTEAFF. The CDR3 nucleotides are TGCGCCAGCAGCTCCGGGACAGTAGACACTGAAGCTTTCTTT.